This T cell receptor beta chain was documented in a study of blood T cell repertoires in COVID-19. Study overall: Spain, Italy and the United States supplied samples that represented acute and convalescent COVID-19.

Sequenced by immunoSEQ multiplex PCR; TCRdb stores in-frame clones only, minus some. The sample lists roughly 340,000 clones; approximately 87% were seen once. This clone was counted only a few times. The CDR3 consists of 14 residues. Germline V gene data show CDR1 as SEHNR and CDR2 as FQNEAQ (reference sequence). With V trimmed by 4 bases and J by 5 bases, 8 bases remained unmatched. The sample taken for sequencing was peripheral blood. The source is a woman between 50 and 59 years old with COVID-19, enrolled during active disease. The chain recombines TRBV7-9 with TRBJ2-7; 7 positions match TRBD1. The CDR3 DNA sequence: TGTGCCAGCAGCTACTCGACAGGGCTGCACGAGCAGTACTTC. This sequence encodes CASSYSTGLHEQYF.